This entry concerns a single T cell receptor (beta chain). CDR3 length equals 15 residues. The germline gives CDR1 LGHNA, CDR2 YNFKEQ. With 1 base clipped from V and 2 bases from J, the junction kept 4 bases outside the gene matches. The sample originates from a study of blood T cell repertoires in COVID-19. Looking at the study overall: Researchers got acute and convalescent COVID-19 samples from the United States, Italy and Spain. T cells, B-cell-depleted T cells, or PBMCs provided the cDNA or gDNA that served as material.

The authors' processing: Scientists estimated how many nucleated cells there were by amplifying reference gene primers. Sequencing was performed with immunoSEQ multiplex PCR; in TCRdb, only in-frame clones are kept and a portion is missing. V and J calls and clone size come straight from that table; D and trimming were deduced from the DNA. Of just under 80,000 clones listed, 80% to 90% are singletons. The chain couples TRBV4-2 to TRBJ2-7; 8 nucleotides align to TRBD1. This receptor was taken from a human donor in a cohort sampled during active COVID-19. Specimen: peripheral blood. DNA for the CDR3: TGTGCCAGCAGCCAAGGACAGGGGACGACCTACGAGCAGTACTTC. Residues: CASSQGQGTTYEQYF.